This T cell receptor beta chain was sequenced in a study of blood T cell repertoires in COVID-19 (TCRdb year 2020). For the study in its entirety: Samples covering the acute and convalescent phases of COVID-19 were provided by collaborators in the United States, Italy and Spain. The material from the prospective study consisted of cDNA or gDNA derived from T cells, B-cell-depleted T cells, or PBMCs. Subjects who had been exposed to COVID-19, were actively infected with it, or had recovered from it provided the deeply sampled blood TCRbeta repertoires that made up the dataset. The repertoires were made available in a free public database intended to serve as a resource for research on the immune response to SARS-CoV-2. The samples were drawn from two sources: the first 160 participants of the ongoing ImmuneRACE study, and 1,000 to 1,500 subjects contributed by 6 global collaborators. Sample metadata almost always included a de-identified subject ID, COVID-19 status, age in years and sex. Where HLA class I and class II types were available, the types were taken from metadata supplied by the sample provider, not from assay-based typing. What the authors observed across the whole study: The amount of clinical and demographic metadata varied by source and participant and was provided uncurated.

With respect to this clone: The antigen this receptor binds is unknown. Per-nucleotide qualities are absent, and no much larger clonotype sits a single base away. Other DNA sequences in the same sample also yield this CDR3.

Each collaborating institution followed its own protocols to collect whole blood in K2EDTA tubes. For TCRbeta analysis, collaborators shipped samples as frozen whole blood, isolated PBMCs, or DNA extracted from either of those sample types. The CDR3 goes from the cysteine to the phenylalanine over 14 residues. Only CDR3 DNA remains: 42 bases, in frame from the first base. Reading the germline V gene gives CDR1 SGHTA and CDR2 FQGNSA. The V and J ends are trimmed by 6 bases and 2 bases, leaving 8 bases between them. The immunoSEQ Assay, a bias-controlled multiplex PCR, was used to amplify TCRbeta CDR3 regions from genomic DNA. The authors' pipeline ran thus. Within the assay, amplification of reference gene primers was used to estimate how many nucleated cells each sample contained. To quantify the absolute abundance of each unique TCRbeta CDR3 rearrangement, sequence reads were collapsed and filtered. For each sample, productive Simpson clonality was calculated as the square root of Simpson's diversity index over productive rearrangements. TCRdb took this table from immuneACCESS and kept in-frame rearrangements with V and J called. Such tables lack part of the clones; where checked against another copy, unresolved V genes explain under half of the gap, and the rest is unexplained. For V, J and clone size, that table is used; D and trimming come from the DNA. The sample profile shows some 120,000 clones; around 81% of them were found once. The ten largest account for 10% of the sample.

The sequence came from a human donor in a cohort sampled during active COVID-19. The rearrangement combines TRBV7-2 with TRBJ2-6, with the D gene not confidently named. Sequenced: peripheral blood. The DNA is as follows: TGTGCCAGCAGTCCCTCCCCTGGGGCCAACGTCCTGACTTTC. Its coded protein is CASSPSPGANVLTF.